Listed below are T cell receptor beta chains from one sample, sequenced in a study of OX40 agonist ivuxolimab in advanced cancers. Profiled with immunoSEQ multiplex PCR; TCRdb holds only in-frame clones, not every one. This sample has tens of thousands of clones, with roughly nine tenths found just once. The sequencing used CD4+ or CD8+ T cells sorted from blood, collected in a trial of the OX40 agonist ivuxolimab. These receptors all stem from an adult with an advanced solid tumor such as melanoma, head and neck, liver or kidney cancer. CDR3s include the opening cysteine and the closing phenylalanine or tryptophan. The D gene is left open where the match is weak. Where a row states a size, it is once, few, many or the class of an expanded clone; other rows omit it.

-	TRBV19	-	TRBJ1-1	TGTGCCAGTAGCGTAGGAGATTCTGAAGCTTTCTTT	CASSVGDSEAFF
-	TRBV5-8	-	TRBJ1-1	TGTGCCAGCAGCTTGGGACTGGGGCGGATTGAAGCTTTCTTT	CASSLGLGRIEAFF
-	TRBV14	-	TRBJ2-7	TGTGCCAGCAGCCAAGAAAGATTGGGGGGGCTCGTCTACGAGCAGTACTTC	CASSQERLGGLVYEQYF
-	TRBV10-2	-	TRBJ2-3	TGCGCCAGCAGTGAGTGGGCAGCTAGCACAGATACGCAGTATTTT	CASSEWAASTDTQYF
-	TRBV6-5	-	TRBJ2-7	TGTGCCAGCAGTTATTCCGGACATAGCTACGAGCAGTACTTC	CASSYSGHSYEQYF
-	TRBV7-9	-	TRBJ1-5	TGTGCCAGCAGCGGCAGGCACTACAATCAGCCCCAGCATTTT	CASSGRHYNQPQHF
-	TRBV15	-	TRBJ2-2	TGTGCCACCAGCAGGGACCGGGACAACCCCTTGGGGGAGCTGTTTTTT	CATSRDRDNPLGELFF
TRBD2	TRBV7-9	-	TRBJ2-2	TGTGCCAGCAGCTCCCTAGCGGGGGGGCACACCGGGGAGCTGTTTTTT	CASSSLAGGHTGELFF
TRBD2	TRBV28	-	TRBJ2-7	TGTGCCAGCAGCAAACTAGCGGGAAATCCCTACGAGCAGTACTTC	CASSKLAGNPYEQYF
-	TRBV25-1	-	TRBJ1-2	TGTGCCAGCAGTGAGCTCGGGGGCTATGGCTACACCTTC	CASSELGGYGYTF
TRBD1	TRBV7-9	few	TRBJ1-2	TGTGCCAGCAGCGTAGACAGGGTTCGTGGCTACACCTTC	CASSVDRVRGYTF
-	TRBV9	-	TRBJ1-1	TGTGCCAGCAGCGTATCTGGCAGGGGGAACACTGAAGCTTTCTTT	CASSVSGRGNTEAFF
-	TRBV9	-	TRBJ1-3	TGTGCCAGCAGCGCCGTACCGGGAGACACCATATATTTT	CASSAVPGDTIYF
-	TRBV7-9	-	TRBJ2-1	TGTGCCAGCAGCCGGCACACCTTGGAGCAGTTCTTC	CASSRHTLEQFF
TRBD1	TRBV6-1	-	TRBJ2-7	TGTGCCAGCAACCCCGGGACAGCATACGAGCAGTACTTC	CASNPGTAYEQYF
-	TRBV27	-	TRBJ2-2	TGTGCCAGCAGCAAGGGGTTTTTAAGGAGGAGTCAGGACACCGGGGAGCTGTTTTTT	CASSKGFLRRSQDTGELFF
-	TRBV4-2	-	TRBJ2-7	TGTGCCAGCAGCCAAGAATATAAGTTCCCCCTGGAGCAGTACTTC	CASSQEYKFPLEQYF
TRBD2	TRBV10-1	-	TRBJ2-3	TGCGCCAGCAGTGAGGAGGCCGGGACTAGCGGGGGATTGACAGATACGCAGTATTTT	CASSEEAGTSGGLTDTQYF